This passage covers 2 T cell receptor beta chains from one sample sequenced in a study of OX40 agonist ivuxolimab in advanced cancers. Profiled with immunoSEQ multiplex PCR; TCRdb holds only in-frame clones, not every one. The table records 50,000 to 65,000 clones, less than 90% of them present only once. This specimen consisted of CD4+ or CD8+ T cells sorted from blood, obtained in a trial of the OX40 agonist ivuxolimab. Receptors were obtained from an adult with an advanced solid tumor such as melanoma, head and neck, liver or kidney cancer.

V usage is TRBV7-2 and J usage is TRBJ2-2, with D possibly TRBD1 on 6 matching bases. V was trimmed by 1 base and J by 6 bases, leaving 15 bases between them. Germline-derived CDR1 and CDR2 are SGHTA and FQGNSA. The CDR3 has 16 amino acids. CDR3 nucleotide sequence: TGTGCCAGCAGCTTAGTCCGGACCCGACAGGCCGGGGAGCTGTTTTTT. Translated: CASSLVRTRQAGELFF.

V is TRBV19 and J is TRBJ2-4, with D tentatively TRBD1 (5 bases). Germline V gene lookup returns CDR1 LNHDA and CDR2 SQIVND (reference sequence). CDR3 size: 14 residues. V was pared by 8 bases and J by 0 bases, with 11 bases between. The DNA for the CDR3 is TGTGCCAGTTCTGGTGGGGCAGCCAAAAACATTCAGTACTTC. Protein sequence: CASSGGAAKNIQYF.